This record covers a single TCR beta chain. Its target is unknown. The V gene's germline CDR1 is MNHNS and CDR2 SASEGT. J was trimmed by 5 bases and V by 3 bases; bases with no gene match: 5. CDR3 length equals 14 residues. This entry is derived from a study of persistence of HIV-infected CD4 T cells. Regarding the study as a whole: Compared with CD3/CD28-stimulated cells, CMV- and Gag-responding cells showed lower TCRbeta richness.

The libraries were made with immunoSEQ version 4 in survey mode. TCRdb's table, derived via immunoSEQ multiplex PCR, lists solely in-frame clones and lacks some. The sample lists under 35,000 clones; 70% were seen once. Cells were stimulated with overlapping HIV-1 Gag 15-mer peptides. Responding CD4+ T cells were sorted by upregulation of both CD40 ligand and CD69. Donors were HIV-1-infected adults who began suppressive ART during chronic infection. Donors had undetectable plasma HIV-1 RNA, under 50 copies/mL, for 4+ years. The material sequenced was CD4+ T cells sorted from PBMCs after roughly 18-hour stimulation, taken from a patient who received antiretroviral therapy. The chain joins TRBV6-1 to TRBJ2-3, with 7 bases that match TRBD1. This receptor was taken from an adult man with HIV who was CMV-seropositive. The CDR3 is CASSEVGQQDTQYF. In nucleotides, the CDR3 is TGTGCCAGCAGTGAGGTGGGACAGCAAGATACGCAGTATTTT.